This T cell receptor beta chain derives from a study of shared clonotypes between healthy human individuals. CD8 cells regarded as naive lacked CD45RO, were positively chosen for CCR7, and omitted terminally differentiated effector memory CD45RA+ cells. The authors loaded roughly 200 ng DNA, approximately 30,000 T cell genomes, into sorted-subset replicate PCRs. Sequenced by immunoSEQ multiplex PCR; TCRdb stores in-frame clones only, minus some. The sample lists approximately 2,200,000 clones; about 92% were seen once. Points on this clone: Its antigen is still unknown.

V was cut by 3 bases and J by 4 bases, with 25 bases left in between. The CDR3 loop spans 19 amino acids. Germline lookup yields CDR1 MNHEY and CDR2 SMNVEV (reference sequence). Regarding the study as a whole: Rarefaction curves obtained for sorted subsets showed sequencing incomplete despite large depth.

Sample: naive CD8+ T cells from PBMCs. J is TRBJ2-1 and V is TRBV27; D is perhaps TRBD1 (8 bases). The source of this sequence is a man younger than 35 in good health. Some clones in this sample may be carry-over from other donors' samples. The CDR3 DNA reads as TGTGCCAGCAGTTTTTTCCCGGACAGGGTGACTAGCAGTTACAATGAGCAGTTCTTC. The encoded protein is CASSFFPDRVTSSYNEQFF.